This T cell receptor beta chain stems from a study of blood T cell repertoires in COVID-19. About the study: Collection of acute and convalescent COVID-19 samples took place in the United States, Italy and Spain. Sources were T cells, B-cell-depleted T cells, or PBMCs; the material itself was cDNA or gDNA.

The ends were cut back, 0 bases at V and 6 bases at J, with 9 bases in the middle. Germline-derived CDR1 and CDR2 are MNHEY and SVGAGI. The CDR3 totals 14 residues. Only in-frame clones appear in the TCRdb table, and some are missing; sequencing was by immunoSEQ multiplex PCR. Of 200,000 to 250,000 clones listed, about 88% were seen once; the top ten hold just over 2.5%. This chain uses TRBV6-5 with TRBJ2-1; D is undetermined. The sequencing sample was made of PBMCs or T cells enriched from blood (not recorded which). This TCR came from a woman under 40 who had recovered from COVID-19. The CDR3 protein is CASSYSVAGNEQFF. In nucleotides, the CDR3 is TGTGCCAGCAGTTACTCCGTGGCAGGCAATGAGCAGTTCTTC.